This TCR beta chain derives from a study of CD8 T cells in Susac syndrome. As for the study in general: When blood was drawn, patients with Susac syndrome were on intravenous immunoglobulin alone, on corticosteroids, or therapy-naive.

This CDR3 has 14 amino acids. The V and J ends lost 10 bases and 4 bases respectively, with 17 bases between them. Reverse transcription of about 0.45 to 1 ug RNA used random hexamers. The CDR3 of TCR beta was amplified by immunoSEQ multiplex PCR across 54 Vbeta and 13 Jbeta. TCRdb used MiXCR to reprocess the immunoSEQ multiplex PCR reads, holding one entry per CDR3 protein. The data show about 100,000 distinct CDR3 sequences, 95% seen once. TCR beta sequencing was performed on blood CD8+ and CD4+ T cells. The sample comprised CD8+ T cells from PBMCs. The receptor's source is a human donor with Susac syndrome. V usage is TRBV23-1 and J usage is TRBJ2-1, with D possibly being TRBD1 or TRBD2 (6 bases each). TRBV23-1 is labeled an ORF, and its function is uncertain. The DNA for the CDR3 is TGCGCCACCGAGGGGGGTTACCCGTACAATGAGCAGTTCTTC. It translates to CATEGGYPYNEQFF.